The 2 T cell receptor beta chains below come from one sample, sequenced in a study of shared clonotypes between healthy human individuals. Naivety among CD8 cells was defined by CD45RO negativity and positive CCR7 selection, thereby excluding terminally differentiated effector memory CD45RA+ cells. The assay was immunoSEQ multiplex PCR, and TCRdb's table has in-frame clones only and misses some. This sample has about 680,000 clones, with roughly nine tenths found just once. Source material: naive CD8+ T cells sorted from blood. All receptors derive from a man aged 30 to 45 in good health.

This sequence joins TRBV28 and TRBJ2-7, with D possibly matching TRBD2 (6 bases). Germline values: CDR1 MDHEN, CDR2 SYDVKM. V lost 3 bases, J lost 5 bases, and 14 bases lay in between. The CDR3 is 14 amino acids. DNA for the CDR3: TGTGCCAGCAGTTTGGTGGGGAGGTTTAACGAGCAGTACTTC. Its translation is CASSLVGRFNEQYF.

The chain couples TRBV10-2 to TRBJ2-1; TRBD1 aligns across 8 bases. This CDR3 contains 15 residues. V lost 5 bases to trimming and J lost 0 bases; unmatched junction nucleotides: 3. Per the germline V gene, CDR1 is WSHSY and CDR2 is SAAADI. As DNA, the CDR3 is TGCGCCAGCAGTACAGGGGGATTCTCCTACAATGAGCAGTTCTTC. Translated, it gives CASSTGGFSYNEQFF.